The rows below give T cell receptor beta chains drawn from one sample of a study of shared clonotypes between healthy human individuals. Some clones are missing from TCRdb's copy, which holds only in-frame ones; the method was immunoSEQ multiplex PCR. The data show about 2.1 million clones, about 93% seen once. Sample: naive CD8+ T cells from PBMCs. These receptors all stem from a man aged 18 to 29 in good health. Some clones in this sample may be carry-over from other donors' samples. Each CDR3 is given with its conserved first and last residue. D genes are given only for firm matches. Size values are once, few and many counts, or a class for expanded clones, and some rows have none.

v_gene: TRBV9
abundance: .
j_gene: TRBJ2-2
d_gene: TRBD1
CDR3nt: TGTGCCAGCAGCGTTTCCAACAGGGGAAGGACCGGGGAGCTGTTTTTT
CDR3aa: CASSVSNRGRTGELFF

v_gene: TRBV29-1
abundance: .
j_gene: TRBJ2-1
d_gene: .
CDR3nt: TGCAGCGTTGAACTCCGACTAGTTGGGGTCTACAATGAGCAGTTCTTC
CDR3aa: CSVELRLVGVYNEQFF

v_gene: TRBV7-9
abundance: once
j_gene: TRBJ2-7
d_gene: .
CDR3nt: TGTGCCAGCAGCGCTGATTGGGACACGATCTACGAGCAGTACTTC
CDR3aa: CASSADWDTIYEQYF

v_gene: TRBV4-1
abundance: .
j_gene: TRBJ2-1
d_gene: TRBD2
CDR3nt: TGCGCCAGCAGCCACCCGCCGGGGGAGGGCCCTCGCAATGAGCAGTTCTTC
CDR3aa: CASSHPPGEGPRNEQFF

v_gene: TRBV30
abundance: .
j_gene: TRBJ2-7
d_gene: .
CDR3nt: TGTGCCTGGGGGAGCCCGCGACCAGGAGAGCAGTACTTC
CDR3aa: CAWGSPRPGEQYF

v_gene: TRBV10-2
abundance: .
j_gene: TRBJ2-7
d_gene: .
CDR3nt: TGCGCCAGCGCCCCTGAGGGGGAGCCGCCAGGATACGAGCAGTACTTC
CDR3aa: CASAPEGEPPGYEQYF

v_gene: TRBV5-6
abundance: once
j_gene: TRBJ2-1
d_gene: TRBD2
CDR3nt: TGTGCCAGCAGCTGGGGGACTAGCGGGAGTTACAATGAGCAGTTCTTC
CDR3aa: CASSWGTSGSYNEQFF

v_gene: TRBV10-3
abundance: .
j_gene: TRBJ1-2
d_gene: TRBD1
CDR3nt: TGTGCCATCAGTGAACAGGGGGCCGAGTACTATGGCTACACCTTC
CDR3aa: CAISEQGAEYYGYTF

v_gene: TRBV9
abundance: .
j_gene: TRBJ2-5
d_gene: .
CDR3nt: TGTGCCAGCAGCCCGGGGCCACTAAAAGAGACCCAGTACTTC
CDR3aa: CASSPGPLKETQYF

v_gene: TRBV11-1
abundance: .
j_gene: TRBJ2-1
d_gene: .
CDR3nt: TGTGCCAGCAGCTTAGTGCGGTACAATGAGCAGTTCTTC
CDR3aa: CASSLVRYNEQFF

v_gene: TRBV7-8
abundance: .
j_gene: TRBJ2-7
d_gene: .
CDR3nt: TGTGCCAGCAGCTCCCGGGAAGCGAACTCCTACGAGCAGTACTTC
CDR3aa: CASSSREANSYEQYF

v_gene: TRBV10-3
abundance: .
j_gene: TRBJ1-1
d_gene: .
CDR3nt: TGTGCCATCCGTCCAGATCGGAACACTGAAGCTTTCTTT
CDR3aa: CAIRPDRNTEAFF

v_gene: TRBV5-4
abundance: .
j_gene: TRBJ2-2
d_gene: .
CDR3nt: TGTGCCATCAAGCCGGATAGGGACTCCCGCACCGGGGAGCTGTTTTTT
CDR3aa: CAIKPDRDSRTGELFF

v_gene: TRBV2
abundance: .
j_gene: TRBJ1-5
d_gene: .
CDR3nt: TGTGCCAGCAGTGAAGCGGATAGGGGGCCCCAGCATTTT
CDR3aa: CASSEADRGPQHF

v_gene: TRBV28
abundance: .
j_gene: TRBJ2-7
d_gene: .
CDR3nt: TGTGCCAGCAGTTTAGCTCCCTCCTACGAGCAGTACTTC
CDR3aa: CASSLAPSYEQYF

v_gene: TRBV14
abundance: .
j_gene: TRBJ2-3
d_gene: TRBD2
CDR3nt: TGTGCCAGCAGCCAAGCCCGGGAGGGCCGGGATACGCAGTATTTT
CDR3aa: CASSQAREGRDTQYF

v_gene: TRBV12-5
abundance: .
j_gene: TRBJ1-1
d_gene: .
CDR3nt: TGTGCTAGTGGTTTGGTTACCAGGGTAGTTACTGAAGCTTTCTTT
CDR3aa: CASGLVTRVVTEAFF